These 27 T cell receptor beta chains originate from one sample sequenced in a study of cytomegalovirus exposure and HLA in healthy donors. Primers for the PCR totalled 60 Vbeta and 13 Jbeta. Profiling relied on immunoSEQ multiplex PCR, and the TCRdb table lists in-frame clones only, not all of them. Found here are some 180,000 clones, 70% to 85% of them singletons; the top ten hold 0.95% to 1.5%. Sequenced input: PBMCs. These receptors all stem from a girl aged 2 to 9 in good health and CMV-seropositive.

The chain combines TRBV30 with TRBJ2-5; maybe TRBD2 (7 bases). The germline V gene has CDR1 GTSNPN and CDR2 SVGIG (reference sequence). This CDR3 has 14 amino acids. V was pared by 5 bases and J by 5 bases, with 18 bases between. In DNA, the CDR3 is TGTGCCTGGGGGGTGGGGGGGCGGCCGGAGACCCAGTACTTC. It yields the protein CAWGVGGRPETQYF.

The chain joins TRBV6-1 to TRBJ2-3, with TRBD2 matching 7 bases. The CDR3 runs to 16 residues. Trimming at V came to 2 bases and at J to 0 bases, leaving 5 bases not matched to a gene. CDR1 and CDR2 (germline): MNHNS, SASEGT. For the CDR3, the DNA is TGTGCCAGCAGTGAACTGGCGGGAGTTAGCACAGATACGCAGTATTTT. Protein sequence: CASSELAGVSTDTQYF.

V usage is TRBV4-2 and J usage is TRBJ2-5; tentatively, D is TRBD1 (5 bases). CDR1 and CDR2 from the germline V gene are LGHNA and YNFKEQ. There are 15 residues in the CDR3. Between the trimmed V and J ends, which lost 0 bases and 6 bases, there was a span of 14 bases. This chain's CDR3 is CASSQDLGRAKTQYF. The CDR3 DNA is TGTGCCAGCAGCCAAGATTTAGGCAGGGCAAAGACCCAGTACTTC.

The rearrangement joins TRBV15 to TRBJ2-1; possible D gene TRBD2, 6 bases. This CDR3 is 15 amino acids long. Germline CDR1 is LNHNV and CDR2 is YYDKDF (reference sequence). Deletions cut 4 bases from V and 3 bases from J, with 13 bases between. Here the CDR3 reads CATSNEVRGYNEQFF. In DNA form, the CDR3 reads TGTGCCACCAGCAATGAGGTGCGGGGCTACAATGAGCAGTTCTTC.

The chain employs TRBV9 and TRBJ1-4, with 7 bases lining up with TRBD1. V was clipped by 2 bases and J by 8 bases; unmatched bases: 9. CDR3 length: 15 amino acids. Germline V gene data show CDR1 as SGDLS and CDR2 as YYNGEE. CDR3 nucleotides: TGTGCCAGCAGCGTCGTAGGGGGCTTTGGAGAAAAACTGTTTTTT. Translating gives CASSVVGGFGEKLFF.

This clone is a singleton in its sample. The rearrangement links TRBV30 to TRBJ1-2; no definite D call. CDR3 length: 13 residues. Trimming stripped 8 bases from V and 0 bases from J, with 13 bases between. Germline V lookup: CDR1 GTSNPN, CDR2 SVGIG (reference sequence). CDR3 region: CAEQTRANYGYTF. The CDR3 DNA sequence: TGTGCCGAACAGACAAGAGCTAACTATGGCTACACCTTC. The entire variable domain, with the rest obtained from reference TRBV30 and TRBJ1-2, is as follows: SQTIHQWPATLVQPVGSPLSLECTVEGTSNPNLYWYRQAAGRGLQLLFYSVGIGQISSEVPQNLSASRPQDRQFILSSKKLLLSDSGFYLCAEQTRANYGYTFGSGTRLTVV.

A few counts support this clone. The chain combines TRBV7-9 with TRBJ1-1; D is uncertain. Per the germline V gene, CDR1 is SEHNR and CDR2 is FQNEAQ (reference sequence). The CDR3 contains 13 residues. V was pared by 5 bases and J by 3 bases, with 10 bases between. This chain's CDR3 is CASSQTADTEAFF. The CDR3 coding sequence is TGTGCCAGCAGCCAAACAGCCGACACTGAAGCTTTCTTT.

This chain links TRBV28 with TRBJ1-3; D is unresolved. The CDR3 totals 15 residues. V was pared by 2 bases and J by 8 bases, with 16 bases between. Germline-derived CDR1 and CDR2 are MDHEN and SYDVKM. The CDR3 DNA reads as TGTGCCAGCAGTTTAGGCGGCACATTGCGCGACACCATATATTTT. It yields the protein CASSLGGTLRDTIYF.

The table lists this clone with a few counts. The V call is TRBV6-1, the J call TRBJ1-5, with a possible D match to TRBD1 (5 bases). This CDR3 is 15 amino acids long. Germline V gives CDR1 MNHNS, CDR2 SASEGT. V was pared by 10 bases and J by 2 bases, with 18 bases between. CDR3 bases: TGTGCCACCACCCCGGCCGGGGGTGGCAATCAGCCCCAGCATTTT. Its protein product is CATTPAGGGNQPQHF.

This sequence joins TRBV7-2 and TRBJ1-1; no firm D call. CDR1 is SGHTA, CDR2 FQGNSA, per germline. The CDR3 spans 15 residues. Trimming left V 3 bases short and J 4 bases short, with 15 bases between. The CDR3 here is CASSFTIFRGTEAFF. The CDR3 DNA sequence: TGTGCCAGCAGCTTTACAATATTTAGAGGCACTGAAGCTTTCTTT.

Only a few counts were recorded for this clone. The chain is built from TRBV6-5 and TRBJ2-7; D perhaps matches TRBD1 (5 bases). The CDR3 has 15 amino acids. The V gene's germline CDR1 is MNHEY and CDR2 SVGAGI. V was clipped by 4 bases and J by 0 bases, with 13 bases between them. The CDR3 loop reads CASSFDSYRSYEQYF. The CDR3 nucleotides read TGTGCCAGCAGTTTCGACAGTTACCGCTCCTACGAGCAGTACTTC.

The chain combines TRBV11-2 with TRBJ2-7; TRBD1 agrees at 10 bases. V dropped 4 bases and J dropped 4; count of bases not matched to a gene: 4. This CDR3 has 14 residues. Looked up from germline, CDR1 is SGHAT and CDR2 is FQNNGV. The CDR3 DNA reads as TGTGCCAGCAGCTACGGGACAGGGGATTACGAGCAGTACTTC. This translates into CASSYGTGDYEQYF.

In nucleotides, the CDR3 is TGTGCCAGCAGCTTATCAGGGGGTGGCACTGAAGCTTTCTTT. Amino acids: CASSLSGGGTEAFF. The rearrangement links TRBV7-3 to TRBJ1-1; 7 nucleotides agree with TRBD1. From germline, CDR1 is SGHTA and CDR2 FQGTGA. The CDR3 length is 14 residues. V was pared by 2 bases and J by 4 bases, with 4 bases of the junction left unmatched.

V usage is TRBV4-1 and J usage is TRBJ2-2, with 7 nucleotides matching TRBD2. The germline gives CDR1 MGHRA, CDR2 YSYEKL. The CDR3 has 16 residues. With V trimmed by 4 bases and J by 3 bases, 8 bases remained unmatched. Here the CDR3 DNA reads TGCGCCAGCAGCCCCGGGACTAACTCGTACACCGGGGAGCTGTTTTTT. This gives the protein CASSPGTNSYTGELFF.

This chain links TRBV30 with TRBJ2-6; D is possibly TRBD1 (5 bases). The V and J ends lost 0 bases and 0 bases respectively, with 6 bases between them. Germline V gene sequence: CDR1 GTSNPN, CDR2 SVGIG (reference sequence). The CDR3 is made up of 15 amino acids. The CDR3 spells CAWSVDSSGANVLTF. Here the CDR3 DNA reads TGTGCCTGGAGTGTCGACAGCTCTGGGGCCAACGTCCTGACTTTC.

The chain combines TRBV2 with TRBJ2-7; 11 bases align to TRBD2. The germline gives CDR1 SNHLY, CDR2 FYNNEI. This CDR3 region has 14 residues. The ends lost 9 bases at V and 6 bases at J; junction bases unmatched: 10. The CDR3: CASMGLAGGGEQYF. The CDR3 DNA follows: TGTGCCAGTATGGGGCTAGCGGGAGGAGGCGAGCAGTACTTC. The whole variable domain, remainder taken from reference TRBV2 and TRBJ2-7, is EPEVTQTPSHQVTQMGQEVILRCVPISNHLYFYWYRQILGQKVEFLVSFYNNEISEKSEIFDDQFSVERPDGSNFTLKIRSTKLEDSAMYFCASMGLAGGGEQYFGPGTRLTVT.

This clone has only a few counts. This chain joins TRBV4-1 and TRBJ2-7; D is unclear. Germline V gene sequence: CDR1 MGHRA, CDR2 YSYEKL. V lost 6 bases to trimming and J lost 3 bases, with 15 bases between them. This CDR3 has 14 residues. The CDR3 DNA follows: TGCGCCAGCAGTCCCCTAATCTCGGGCTACGAGCAGTACTTC. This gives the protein CASSPLISGYEQYF.

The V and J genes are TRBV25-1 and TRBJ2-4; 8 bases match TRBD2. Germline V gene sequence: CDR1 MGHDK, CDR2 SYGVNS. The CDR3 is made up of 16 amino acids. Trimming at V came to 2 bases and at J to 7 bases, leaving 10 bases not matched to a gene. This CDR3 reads CASSERRREGHNIQYF. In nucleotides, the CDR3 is TGTGCCAGCAGTGAACGTCGACGGGAGGGCCACAACATTCAGTACTTC.

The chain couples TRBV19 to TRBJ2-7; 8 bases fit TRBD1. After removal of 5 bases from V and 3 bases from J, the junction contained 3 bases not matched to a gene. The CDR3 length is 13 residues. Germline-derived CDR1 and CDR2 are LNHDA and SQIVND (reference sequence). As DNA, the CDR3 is TGTGCCAGTAGTGCTGACAGGGGCTACGAGCAGTACTTC. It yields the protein CASSADRGYEQYF.

The CDR3, as DNA: TGTGCCAGCAGCCTCGACTTCACAGATACGCAGTATTTT. Residues: CASSLDFTDTQYF. The genes are TRBV11-2 and TRBJ2-3; no clear D. Trimming left V 5 bases short and J 2 bases short, with 8 bases between. The CDR3 sequence is 13 residues long. Germline assignment: CDR1 SGHAT and CDR2 FQNNGV.

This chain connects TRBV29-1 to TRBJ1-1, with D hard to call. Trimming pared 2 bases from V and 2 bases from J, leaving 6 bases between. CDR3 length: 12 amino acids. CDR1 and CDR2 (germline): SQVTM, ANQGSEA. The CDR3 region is CSVEQFNTEAFF. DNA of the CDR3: TGCAGCGTTGAACAATTCAACACTGAAGCTTTCTTT. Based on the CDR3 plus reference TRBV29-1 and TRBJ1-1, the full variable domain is SAVISQKPSRDICQRGTSLTIQCQVDSQVTMMFWYRQQPGQSLTLIATANQGSEATYESGFVIDKFPISRPNLTFSTLTVSNMSPEDSSIYLCSVEQFNTEAFFGQGTRLTVV.

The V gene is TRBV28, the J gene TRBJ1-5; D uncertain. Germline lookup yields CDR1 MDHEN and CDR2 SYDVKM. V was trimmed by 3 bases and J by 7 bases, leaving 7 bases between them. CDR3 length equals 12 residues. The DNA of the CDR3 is TGTGCCAGCAGTTTTGTTGCGCAGCCCCAGCATTTT. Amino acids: CASSFVAQPQHF.

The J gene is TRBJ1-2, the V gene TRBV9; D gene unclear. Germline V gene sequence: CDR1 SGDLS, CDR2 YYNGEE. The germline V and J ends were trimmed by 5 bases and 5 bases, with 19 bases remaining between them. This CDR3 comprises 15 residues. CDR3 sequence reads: CASRTTLGGDYGYTF. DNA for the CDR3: TGTGCCAGCAGAACGACACTAGGCGGGGATTATGGCTACACCTTC.

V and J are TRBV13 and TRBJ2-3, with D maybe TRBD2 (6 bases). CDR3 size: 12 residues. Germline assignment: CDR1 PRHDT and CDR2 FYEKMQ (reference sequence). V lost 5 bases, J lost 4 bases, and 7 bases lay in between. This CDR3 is CASSRRADTQYF. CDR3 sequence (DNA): TGTGCCAGCAGCCGGAGGGCAGATACGCAGTATTTT.

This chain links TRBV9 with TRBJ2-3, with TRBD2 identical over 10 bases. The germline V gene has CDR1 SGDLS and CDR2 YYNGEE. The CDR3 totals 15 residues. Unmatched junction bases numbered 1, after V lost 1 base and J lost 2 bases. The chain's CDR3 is CASSVSGRATDTQYF. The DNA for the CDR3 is TGTGCCAGCAGCGTAAGCGGGAGGGCCACAGATACGCAGTATTTT.

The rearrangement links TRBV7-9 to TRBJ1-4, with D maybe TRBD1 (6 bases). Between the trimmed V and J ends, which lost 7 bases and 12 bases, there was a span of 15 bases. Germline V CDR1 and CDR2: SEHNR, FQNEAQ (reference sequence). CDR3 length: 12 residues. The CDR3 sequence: CASTLGGAQLFF. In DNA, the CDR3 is TGTGCCAGCACCCTAGGGGGGGCACAACTGTTTTTT.

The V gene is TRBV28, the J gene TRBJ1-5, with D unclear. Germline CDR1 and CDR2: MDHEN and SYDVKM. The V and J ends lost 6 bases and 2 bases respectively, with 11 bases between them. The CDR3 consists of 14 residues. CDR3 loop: CASSRYGGNQPQHF. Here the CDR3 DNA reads TGTGCCAGCAGCCGATACGGGGGCAATCAGCCCCAGCATTTT. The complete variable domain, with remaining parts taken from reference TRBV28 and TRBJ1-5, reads DVKVTQSSRYLVKRTGEKVFLECVQDMDHENMFWYRQDPGLGLRLIYFSYDVKMKEKGDIPEGYSVSREKKERFSLILESASTNQTSMYLCASSRYGGNQPQHFGDGTRLSIL.